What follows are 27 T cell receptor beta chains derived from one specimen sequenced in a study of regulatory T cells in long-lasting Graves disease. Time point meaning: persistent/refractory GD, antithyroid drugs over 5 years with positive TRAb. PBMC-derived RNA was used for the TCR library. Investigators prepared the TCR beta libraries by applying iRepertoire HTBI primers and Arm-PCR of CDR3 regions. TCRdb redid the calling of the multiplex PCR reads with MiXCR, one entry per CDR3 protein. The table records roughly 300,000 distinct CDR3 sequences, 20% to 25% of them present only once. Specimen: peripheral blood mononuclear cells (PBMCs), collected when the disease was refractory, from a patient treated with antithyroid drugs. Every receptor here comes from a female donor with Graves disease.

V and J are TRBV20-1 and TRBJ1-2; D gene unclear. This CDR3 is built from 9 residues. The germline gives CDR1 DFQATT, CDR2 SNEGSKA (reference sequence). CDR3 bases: TGCAGCCCCAATTATGGCTACACCTTC. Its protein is CSPNYGYTF.

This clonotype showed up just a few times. CDR3 in DNA: TGTGCCAGCAGTTACTCCCTAGAGCACTCCGAAGAGACCCAGTACTTC. This gives the protein CASSYSLEHSEETQYF. This rearrangement joins TRBV6-5 to TRBJ2-5; unclear D gene. CDR3 length: 16 residues. Trimming removed 0 bases from V and 3 bases from J, with 14 bases in between. The germline gives CDR1 MNHEY, CDR2 SVGAGI.

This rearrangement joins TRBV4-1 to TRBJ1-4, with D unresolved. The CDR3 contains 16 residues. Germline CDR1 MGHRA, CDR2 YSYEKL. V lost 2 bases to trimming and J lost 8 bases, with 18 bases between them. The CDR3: CASSQIAADAEEKLFF. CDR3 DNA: TGCGCCAGCAGCCAAATAGCGGCGGACGCTGAGGAAAAACTGTTTTTT.

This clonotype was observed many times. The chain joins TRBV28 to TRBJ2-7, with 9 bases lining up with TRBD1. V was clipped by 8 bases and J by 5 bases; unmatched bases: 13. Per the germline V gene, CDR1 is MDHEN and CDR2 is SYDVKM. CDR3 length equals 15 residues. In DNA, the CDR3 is TGTGCCAGCGAGGCCCGGGACAGGGATCTCGACGAGCAGTACTTC. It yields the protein CASEARDRDLDEQYF.

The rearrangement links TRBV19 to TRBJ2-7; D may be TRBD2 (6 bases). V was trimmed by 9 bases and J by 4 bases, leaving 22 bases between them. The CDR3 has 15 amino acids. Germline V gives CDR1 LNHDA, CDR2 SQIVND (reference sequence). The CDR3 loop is CASSISLAQYYEQYF. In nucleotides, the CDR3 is TGTGCCAGCTCGATCAGCCTAGCGCAATATTACGAGCAGTACTTC.

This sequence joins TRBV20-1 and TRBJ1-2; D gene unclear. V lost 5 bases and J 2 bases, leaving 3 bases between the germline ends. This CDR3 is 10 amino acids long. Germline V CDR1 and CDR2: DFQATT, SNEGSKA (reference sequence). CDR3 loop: CSALNYGYTF. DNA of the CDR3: TGCAGTGCTCTAAACTATGGCTACACCTTC.

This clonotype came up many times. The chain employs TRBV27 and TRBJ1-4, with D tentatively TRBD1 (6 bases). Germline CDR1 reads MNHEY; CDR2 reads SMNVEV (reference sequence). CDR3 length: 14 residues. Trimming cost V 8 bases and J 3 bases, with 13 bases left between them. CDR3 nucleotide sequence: TGTGCCAGCTCTCAGGACAGTGCTAATGAAAAACTGTTTTTT. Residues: CASSQDSANEKLFF. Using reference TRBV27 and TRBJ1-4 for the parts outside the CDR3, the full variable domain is EAQVTQNPRYLITVTGKKLTVTCSQNMNHEYMSWYRQDPGLGLRQIYYSMNVEVTDKGDVPEGYKVSRKEKRNFPLILESPSPNQTSLYFCASSQDSANEKLFFGSGTQLSVL.

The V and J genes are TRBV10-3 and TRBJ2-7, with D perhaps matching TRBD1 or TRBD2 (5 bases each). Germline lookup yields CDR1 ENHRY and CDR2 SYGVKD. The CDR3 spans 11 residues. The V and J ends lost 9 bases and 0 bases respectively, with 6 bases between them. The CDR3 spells CAMGTSYEQYF. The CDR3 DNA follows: TGTGCCATGGGGACCTCCTACGAGCAGTACTTC.

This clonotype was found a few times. This CDR3 is CAYSDGGGQPQHF. The CDR3 DNA reads TGTGCCTATAGCGACGGTGGTGGTCAGCCCCAGCATTTT. The V gene is TRBV30, the J gene TRBJ1-5; D is unresolved. This CDR3 region has 13 residues. Per germline, CDR1 GTSNPN and CDR2 SVGIG (reference sequence). Between the trimmed V and J ends, which lost 7 bases and 6 bases, there was a span of 16 bases. Complete variable domain (other parts from reference TRBV30 and TRBJ1-5): SQTIHQWPATLVQPVGSPLSLECTVEGTSNPNLYWYRQAAGRGLQLLFYSVGIGQISSEVPQNLSASRPQDRQFILSSKKLLLSDSGFYLCAYSDGGGQPQHFGDGTRLSIL.

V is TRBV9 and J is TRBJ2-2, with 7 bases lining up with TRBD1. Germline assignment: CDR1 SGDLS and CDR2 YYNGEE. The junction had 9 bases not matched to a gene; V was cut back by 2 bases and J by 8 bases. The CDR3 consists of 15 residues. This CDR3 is CASSVDRAGWGELFF. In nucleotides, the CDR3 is TGTGCCAGCAGCGTTGACAGGGCCGGTTGGGGGGAGCTGTTTTTT.

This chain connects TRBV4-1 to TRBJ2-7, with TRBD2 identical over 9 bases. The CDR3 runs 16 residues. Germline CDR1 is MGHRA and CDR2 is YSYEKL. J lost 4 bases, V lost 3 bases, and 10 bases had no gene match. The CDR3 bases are TGCGCCAGCAGCCAGACAGGAGGACTAGCGAGTTACGAGCAGTACTTC. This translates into CASSQTGGLASYEQYF.

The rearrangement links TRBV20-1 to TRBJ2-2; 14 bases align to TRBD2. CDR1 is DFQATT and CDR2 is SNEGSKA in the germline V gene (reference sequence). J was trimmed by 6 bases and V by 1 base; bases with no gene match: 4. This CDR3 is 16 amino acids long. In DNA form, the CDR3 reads TGCAGTGCTAGAGGTTGGACTAGCGGGAGGTCCGGGGAGCTGTTTTTT. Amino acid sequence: CSARGWTSGRSGELFF.

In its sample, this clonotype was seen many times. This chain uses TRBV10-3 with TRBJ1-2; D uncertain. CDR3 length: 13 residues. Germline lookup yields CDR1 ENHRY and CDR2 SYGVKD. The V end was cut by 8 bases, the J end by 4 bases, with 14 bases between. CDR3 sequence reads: CAIGGMLRYGYTF. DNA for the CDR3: TGTGCCATCGGTGGGATGTTACGCTATGGCTACACCTTC.

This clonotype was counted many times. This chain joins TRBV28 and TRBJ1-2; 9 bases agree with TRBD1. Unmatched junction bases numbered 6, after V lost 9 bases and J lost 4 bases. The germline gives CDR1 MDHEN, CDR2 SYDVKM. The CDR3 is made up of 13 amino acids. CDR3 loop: CASTPGQGYGYTF. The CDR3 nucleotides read TGTGCCAGTACCCCGGGACAGGGCTATGGCTACACCTTC.

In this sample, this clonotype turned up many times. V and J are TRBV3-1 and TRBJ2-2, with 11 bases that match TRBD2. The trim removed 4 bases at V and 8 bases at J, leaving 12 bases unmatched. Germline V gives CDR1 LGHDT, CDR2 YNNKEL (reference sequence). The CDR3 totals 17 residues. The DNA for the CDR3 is TGTGCCAGCAGCCGATCCCCCGGACTAGCGGGTTCAGGGGAGCTGTTTTTT. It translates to CASSRSPGLAGSGELFF.

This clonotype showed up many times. CDR3 bases: TGTGCCAGCAGCCTGGACAGAAATCATGAAGCTTTCTTT. Translation gives CASSLDRNHEAFF. J is TRBJ1-1 and V is TRBV12-3 or TRBV12-4, with D perhaps matching TRBD1 (6 bases). CDR3 length: 13 amino acids. V lost 6 bases, J lost 7 bases, and 15 bases lay in between.

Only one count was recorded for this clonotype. CDR3 protein: CASSGGTSEYNEQFF. CDR3 bases: TGTGCCAGCAGTGGGGGGACTAGCGAATACAATGAGCAGTTCTTC. The V gene is TRBV2, the J gene TRBJ2-1, with TRBD2 identical over 10 bases. Germline trimming cut 4 bases from V and 4 bases from J; bases unmatched to any gene: 4. Germline CDR1 reads SNHLY; CDR2 reads FYNNEI. This CDR3 is 15 amino acids long.

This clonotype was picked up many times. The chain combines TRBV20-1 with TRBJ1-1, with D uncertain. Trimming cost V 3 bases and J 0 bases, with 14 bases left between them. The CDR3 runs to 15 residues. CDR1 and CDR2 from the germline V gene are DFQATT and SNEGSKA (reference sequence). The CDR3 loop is CSASSGIEMNTEAFF. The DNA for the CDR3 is TGCAGTGCTAGTTCTGGCATTGAGATGAACACTGAAGCTTTCTTT.

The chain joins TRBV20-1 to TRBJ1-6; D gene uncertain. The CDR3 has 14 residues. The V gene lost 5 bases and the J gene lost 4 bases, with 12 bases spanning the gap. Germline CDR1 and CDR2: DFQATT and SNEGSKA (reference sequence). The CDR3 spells CSARRETYNSPLHF. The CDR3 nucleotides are TGCAGTGCTCGCCGGGAGACGTATAATTCACCCCTCCACTTT.

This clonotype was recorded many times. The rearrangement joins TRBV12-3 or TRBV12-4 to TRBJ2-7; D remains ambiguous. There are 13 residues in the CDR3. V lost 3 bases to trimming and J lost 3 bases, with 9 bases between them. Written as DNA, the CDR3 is TGTGCCAGCAGTTTTAAGGATTACTACGAGCAGTACTTC. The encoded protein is CASSFKDYYEQYF.

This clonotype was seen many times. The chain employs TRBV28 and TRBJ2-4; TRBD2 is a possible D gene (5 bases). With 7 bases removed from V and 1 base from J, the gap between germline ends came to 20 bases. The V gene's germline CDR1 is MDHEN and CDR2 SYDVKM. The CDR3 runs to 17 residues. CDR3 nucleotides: TGTGCCAGCACCTCGACGGACTGGGTGAGGGCCAAAAACATTCAGTACTTC. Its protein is CASTSTDWVRAKNIQYF.

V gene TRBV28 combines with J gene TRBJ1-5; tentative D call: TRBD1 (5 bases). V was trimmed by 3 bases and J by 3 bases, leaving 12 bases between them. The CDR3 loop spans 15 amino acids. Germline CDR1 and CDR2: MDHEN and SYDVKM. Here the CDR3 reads CASSFGAGPNQPQHF. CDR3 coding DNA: TGTGCCAGCAGTTTTGGGGCAGGGCCCAATCAGCCCCAGCATTTT.

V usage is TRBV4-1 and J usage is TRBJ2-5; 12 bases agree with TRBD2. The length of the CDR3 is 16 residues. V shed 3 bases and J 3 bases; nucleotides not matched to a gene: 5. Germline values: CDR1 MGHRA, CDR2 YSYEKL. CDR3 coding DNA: TGCGCCAGCAGCCAGACACTAGCGGGGGGTAAAGAGACCCAGTACTTC. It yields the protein CASSQTLAGGKETQYF.

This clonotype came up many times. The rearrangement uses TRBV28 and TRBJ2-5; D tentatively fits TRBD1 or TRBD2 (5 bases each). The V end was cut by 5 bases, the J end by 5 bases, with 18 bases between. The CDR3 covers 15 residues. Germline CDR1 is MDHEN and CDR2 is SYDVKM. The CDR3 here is CASSRDQTRRETQYF. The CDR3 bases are TGTGCCAGCAGTCGGGACCAGACACGACGGGAGACCCAGTACTTC.

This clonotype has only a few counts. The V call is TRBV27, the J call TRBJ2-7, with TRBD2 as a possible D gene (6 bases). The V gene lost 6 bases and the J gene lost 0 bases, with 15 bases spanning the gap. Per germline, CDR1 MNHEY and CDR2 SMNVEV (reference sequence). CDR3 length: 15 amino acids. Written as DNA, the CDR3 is TGTGCCAGCAGATTTAGGCGGGGAAGCTCCTACGAGCAGTACTTC. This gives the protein CASRFRRGSSYEQYF.

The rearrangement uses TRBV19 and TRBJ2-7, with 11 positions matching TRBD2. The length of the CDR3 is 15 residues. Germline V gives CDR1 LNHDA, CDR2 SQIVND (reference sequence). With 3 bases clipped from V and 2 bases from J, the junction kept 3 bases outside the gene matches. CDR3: CASSMGLADPYEQYF. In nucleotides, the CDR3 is TGTGCCAGTAGTATGGGACTAGCGGACCCCTACGAGCAGTACTTC.

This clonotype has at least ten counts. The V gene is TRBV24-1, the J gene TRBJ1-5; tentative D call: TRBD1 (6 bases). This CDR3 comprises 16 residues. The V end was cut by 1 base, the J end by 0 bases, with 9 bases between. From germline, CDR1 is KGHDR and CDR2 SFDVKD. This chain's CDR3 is CATSDLTRGSNQPQHF. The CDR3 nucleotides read TGTGCCACCAGTGATTTAACCAGGGGTAGCAATCAGCCCCAGCATTTT.